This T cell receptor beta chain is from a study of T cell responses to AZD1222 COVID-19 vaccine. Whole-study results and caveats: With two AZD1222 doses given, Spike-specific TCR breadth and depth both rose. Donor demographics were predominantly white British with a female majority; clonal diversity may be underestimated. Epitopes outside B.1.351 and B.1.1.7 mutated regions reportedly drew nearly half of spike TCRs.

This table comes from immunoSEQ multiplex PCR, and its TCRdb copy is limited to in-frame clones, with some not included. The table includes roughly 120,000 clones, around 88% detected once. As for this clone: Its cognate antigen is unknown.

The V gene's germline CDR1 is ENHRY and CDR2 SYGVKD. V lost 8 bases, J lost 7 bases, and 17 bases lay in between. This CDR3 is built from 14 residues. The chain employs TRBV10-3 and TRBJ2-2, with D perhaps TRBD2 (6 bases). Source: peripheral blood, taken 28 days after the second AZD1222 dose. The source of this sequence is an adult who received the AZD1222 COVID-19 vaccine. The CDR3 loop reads CAIRDSTAGGELFF. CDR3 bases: TGTGCCATCCGGGACTCCACAGCCGGCGGGGAGCTGTTTTTT.